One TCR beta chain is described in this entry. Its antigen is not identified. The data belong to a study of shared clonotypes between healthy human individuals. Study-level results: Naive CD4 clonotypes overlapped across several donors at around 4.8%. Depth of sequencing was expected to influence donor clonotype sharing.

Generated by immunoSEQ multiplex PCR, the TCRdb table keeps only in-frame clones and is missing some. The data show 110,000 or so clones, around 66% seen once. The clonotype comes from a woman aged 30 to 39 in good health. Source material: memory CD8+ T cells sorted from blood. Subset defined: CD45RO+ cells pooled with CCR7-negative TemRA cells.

The CDR3 DNA reads TGTGCCACCAGCAGAGATGACGAATCTAACTATGGCTACACCTTC. Translated, it gives CATSRDDESNYGYTF. The chain carries TRBV15 and TRBJ1-2; no reliable D call. Looked up from germline, CDR1 is LNHNV and CDR2 is YYDKDF (reference sequence). The V end lost 0 bases, the J end lost 0 bases, and 8 bases lay between the germline ends. The CDR3 has 15 amino acids.